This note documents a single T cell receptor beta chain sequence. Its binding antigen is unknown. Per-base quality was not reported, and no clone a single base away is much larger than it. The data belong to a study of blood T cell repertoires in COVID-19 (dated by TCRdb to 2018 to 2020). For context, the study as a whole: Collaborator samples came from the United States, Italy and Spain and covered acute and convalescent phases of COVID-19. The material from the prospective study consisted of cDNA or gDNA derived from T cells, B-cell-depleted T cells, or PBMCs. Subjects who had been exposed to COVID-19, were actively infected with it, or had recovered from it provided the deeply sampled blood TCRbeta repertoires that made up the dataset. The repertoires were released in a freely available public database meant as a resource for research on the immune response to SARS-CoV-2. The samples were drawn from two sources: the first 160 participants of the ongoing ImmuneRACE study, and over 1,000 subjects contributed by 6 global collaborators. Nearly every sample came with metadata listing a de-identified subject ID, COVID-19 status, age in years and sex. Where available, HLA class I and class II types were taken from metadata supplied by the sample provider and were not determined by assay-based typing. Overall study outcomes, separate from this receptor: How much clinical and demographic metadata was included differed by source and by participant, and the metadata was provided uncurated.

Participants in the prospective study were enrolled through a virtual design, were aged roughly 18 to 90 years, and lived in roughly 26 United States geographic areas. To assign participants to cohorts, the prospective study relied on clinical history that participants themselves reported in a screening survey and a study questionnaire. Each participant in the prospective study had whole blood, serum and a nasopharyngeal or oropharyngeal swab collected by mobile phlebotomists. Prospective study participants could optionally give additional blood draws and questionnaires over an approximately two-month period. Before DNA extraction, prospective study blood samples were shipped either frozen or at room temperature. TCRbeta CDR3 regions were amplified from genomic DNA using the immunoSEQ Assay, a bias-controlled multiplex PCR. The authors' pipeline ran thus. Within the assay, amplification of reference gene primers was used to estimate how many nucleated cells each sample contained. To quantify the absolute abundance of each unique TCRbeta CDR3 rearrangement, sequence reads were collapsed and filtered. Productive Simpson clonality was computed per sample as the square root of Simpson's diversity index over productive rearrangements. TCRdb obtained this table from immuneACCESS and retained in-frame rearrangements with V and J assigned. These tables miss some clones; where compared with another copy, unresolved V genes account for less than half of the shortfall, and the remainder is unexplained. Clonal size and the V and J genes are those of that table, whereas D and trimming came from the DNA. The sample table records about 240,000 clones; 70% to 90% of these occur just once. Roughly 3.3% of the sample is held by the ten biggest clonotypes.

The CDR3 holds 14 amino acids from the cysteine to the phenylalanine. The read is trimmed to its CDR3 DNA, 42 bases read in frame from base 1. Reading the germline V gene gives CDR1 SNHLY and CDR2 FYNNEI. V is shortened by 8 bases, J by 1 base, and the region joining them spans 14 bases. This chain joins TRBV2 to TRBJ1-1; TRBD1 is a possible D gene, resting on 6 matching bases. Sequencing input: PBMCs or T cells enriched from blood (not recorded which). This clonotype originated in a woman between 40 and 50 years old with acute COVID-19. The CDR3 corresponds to CASSLTGWNTEAFF. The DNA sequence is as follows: TGTGCCAGCTCTCTAACAGGGTGGAACACTGAAGCTTTCTTT.